This TCR beta chain was observed in a study of blood T cell repertoires in COVID-19. The repertoire was sequenced with immunoSEQ multiplex PCR; TCRdb's copy has only in-frame clones and lacks some. The sample shows roughly 230,000 clones, roughly 80% of them seen only once. Germline V gene data show CDR1 as MDHEN and CDR2 as SYDVKM. J lost 12 bases, V lost 2 bases, and 7 bases had no gene match. The CDR3 extends over 14 amino acids. In terms of age and location, participants ranged from about 18 to 95 years and lived in approximately 24 US areas. Sequencing was done on a sample of PBMCs or T cells enriched from blood (not recorded which). The rearrangement joins TRBV28 to TRBJ1-6, with 7 bases lining up with TRBD1. The clonotype originates from a man aged 50-60 years who had recovered from COVID-19. The chain's CDR3 is CASSLDRADRPLHF. The CDR3 nucleotides read TGTGCCAGCAGTTTAGACAGGGCGGACAGACCCCTCCACTTT.